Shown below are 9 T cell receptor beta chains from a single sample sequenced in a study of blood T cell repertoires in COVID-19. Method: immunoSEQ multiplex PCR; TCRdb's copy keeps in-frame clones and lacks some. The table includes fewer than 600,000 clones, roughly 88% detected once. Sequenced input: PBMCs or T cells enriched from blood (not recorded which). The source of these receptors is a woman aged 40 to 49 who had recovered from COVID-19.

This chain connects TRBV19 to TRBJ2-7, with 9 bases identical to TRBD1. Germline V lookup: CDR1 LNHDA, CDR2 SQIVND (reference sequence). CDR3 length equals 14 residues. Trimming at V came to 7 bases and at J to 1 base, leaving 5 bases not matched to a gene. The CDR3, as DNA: TGTGCCAGTAATCCCGGGACAGGGTCCTACGAGCAGTACTTC. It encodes CASNPGTGSYEQYF.

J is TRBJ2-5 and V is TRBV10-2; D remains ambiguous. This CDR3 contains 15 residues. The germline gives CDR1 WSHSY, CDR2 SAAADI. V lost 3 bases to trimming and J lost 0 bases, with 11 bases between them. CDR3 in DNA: TGCGCCAGCAGTGACCGCGACTTGTACCAAGAGACCCAGTACTTC. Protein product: CASSDRDLYQETQYF.

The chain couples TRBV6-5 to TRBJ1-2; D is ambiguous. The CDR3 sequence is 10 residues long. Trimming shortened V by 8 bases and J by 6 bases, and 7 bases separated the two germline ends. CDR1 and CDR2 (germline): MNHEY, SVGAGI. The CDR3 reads CASFGDGYTF. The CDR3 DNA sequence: TGTGCCAGCTTCGGGGATGGCTACACCTTC.

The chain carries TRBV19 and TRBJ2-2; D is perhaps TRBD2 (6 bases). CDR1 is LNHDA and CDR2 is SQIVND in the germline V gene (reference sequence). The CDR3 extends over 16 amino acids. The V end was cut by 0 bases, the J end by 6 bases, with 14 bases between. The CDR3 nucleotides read TGTGCCAGTAGTATAGACCACCGACTAGAACCCGGGGAGCTGTTTTTT. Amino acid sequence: CASSIDHRLEPGELFF.

The CDR3 DNA reads TGTGCCAGCACAGTTCCGGGACTAGCGGGAGGTTCCACAGATACGCAGTATTTT. Its translation is CASTVPGLAGGSTDTQYF. This chain connects TRBV28 to TRBJ2-3, with TRBD2 matching over 15 bases. CDR3 length: 18 amino acids. V lost 7 bases to trimming and J lost 2 bases; unmatched junction nucleotides: 10. Germline CDR1 is MDHEN and CDR2 is SYDVKM.

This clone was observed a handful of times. The chain's CDR3 is CSGATGVDQPQHF. DNA for the CDR3: TGCAGCGGGGCGACAGGGGTAGATCAGCCCCAGCATTTT. This chain joins TRBV29-1 and TRBJ1-5; 8 bases are shared with TRBD1. This CDR3 has 13 amino acids. Germline CDR1 reads SQVTM; CDR2 reads ANQGSEA. V dropped 7 bases and J dropped 5; count of bases not matched to a gene: 7.

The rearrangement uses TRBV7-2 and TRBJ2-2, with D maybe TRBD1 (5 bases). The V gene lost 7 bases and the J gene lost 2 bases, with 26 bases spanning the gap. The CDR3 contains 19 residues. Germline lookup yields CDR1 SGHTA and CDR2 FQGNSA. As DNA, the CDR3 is TGTGCCAGCAACGCTTTATCGTTTGCGCTCACAGGAAACACCGGGGAGCTGTTTTTT. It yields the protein CASNALSFALTGNTGELFF. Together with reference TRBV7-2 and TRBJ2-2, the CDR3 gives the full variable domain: GAGVSQSPSNKVTEKGKDVELRCDPISGHTALYWYRQSLGQGLEFLIYFQGNSAPDKSGLPSDRFSAERTGGSVSTLTIQRTQQEDSAVYLCASNALSFALTGNTGELFFGEGSRLTVL.

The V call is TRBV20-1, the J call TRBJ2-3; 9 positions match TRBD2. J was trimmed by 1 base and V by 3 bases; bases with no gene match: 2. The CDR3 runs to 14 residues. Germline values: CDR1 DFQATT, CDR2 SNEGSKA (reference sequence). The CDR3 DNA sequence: TGCAGTGCTAGTCGCGGGAGGGGCACAGATACGCAGTATTTT. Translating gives CSASRGRGTDTQYF.

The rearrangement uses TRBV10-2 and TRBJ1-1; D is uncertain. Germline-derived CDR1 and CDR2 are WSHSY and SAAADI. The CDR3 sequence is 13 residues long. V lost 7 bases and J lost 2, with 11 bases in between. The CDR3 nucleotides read TGCGCCAGCATCTTCCAAACTAACACTGAAGCTTTCTTT. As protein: CASIFQTNTEAFF.